The clone carrying this TCR beta chain was recorded a few times. Its cognate antigen is unknown. This record comes from a study of blood T cells in healthy people across ages. Between the trimmed V and J ends, which lost 0 bases and 3 bases, there was a span of 11 bases. Germline V CDR1 and CDR2: MNHNS, SASEGT. This CDR3 has 15 amino acids. Using a J-beta primer mix together with a sample-barcoded 5' primer, a second PCR was run for roughly 7 to 12 cycles. TCRdb itself ran the 5' RACE reads through MiXCR, one entry per CDR3 protein. This table has about 1,000,000 distinct CDR3 sequences, under 55% appearing once. Overall study findings and caveats: TCR beta diversity was tightly associated with the proportion of naive T cells. Whereas aged donors had fewer naive CD4+ cells, long-lived donors had more of them and higher diversity. As age increased, TCR beta diversity per million T cells fell in a roughly linear fashion.

Each individual donor underwent a draw of around 9.8 milliliters of peripheral blood. This chain joins TRBV6-1 and TRBJ1-2; tentatively, D is TRBD1 (5 bases). The clonotype comes from a woman aged 60 to 75 in good health. The sample taken for sequencing was blood. The CDR3 coding sequence is TGTGCCAGCAGTGAAGCGCCGGGGGATTACTATGGCTACACCTTC. It codes for CASSEAPGDYYGYTF.